This TCR beta chain was documented in a study of beta chain features in type 1 diabetes. Study results and limitations: At VDJ recombination sites, type 1 diabetes patients had fewer insertions and more deleted nucleotides. It was not settled here whether HLA type affects TCRB rearrangement. Shorter TCRB CDR3s, moderately but significantly so, were found in Type 1 diabetes patients in all four CD4+ subsets.

Investigators reverse transcribed all isolated RNA, so they sequenced expressed TCRB transcripts. This table comes from immunoSEQ multiplex PCR, and its TCRdb copy is limited to in-frame clones, with some not included. The sample lists under 850,000 clones; about an eighth were seen once. Germline loops: CDR1 SGHRS, CDR2 YFSETQ. The junction had 6 bases not matched to a gene; V was cut back by 3 bases and J by 7 bases. The CDR3 loop spans 13 amino acids. In this sample, this clone turned up once. The antigen remains unidentified. The TCR sequence derives from a man aged 18 to 30 with type 1 diabetes. The chain uses TRBV5-1 and TRBJ1-2; 7 bases are shared with TRBD1. The sequencing input was naive CD4+ T cells from blood. CDR3 residues: CASSSEGAGGYTF. In DNA, the CDR3 is TGCGCCAGCAGCTCGGAGGGGGCTGGTGGCTACACCTTC.